The 20 T cell receptor beta chains presented below share a single source sample, sequenced in a study of blood T cell repertoires in COVID-19. Using immunoSEQ multiplex PCR, the repertoire was profiled, and TCRdb retains in-frame clones only, with some absent. Of about 16,000 clones in the sample, 70% to 90% are singletons; the top ten hold approximately 34%. The source material was peripheral blood. These receptors were obtained from a woman older than 75 with COVID-19, enrolled during active disease.

The chain recombines TRBV6-4 with TRBJ1-2, with 12 bases aligning to TRBD1. This CDR3 has 14 amino acids. V lost 6 bases to trimming and J lost 7 bases; unmatched junction nucleotides: 6. CDR1 MRHNA and CDR2 SNTAGT come from the germline V gene. CDR3 loop: CASSSGTGGGGYTF. Written as DNA, the CDR3 is TGTGCCAGCAGCTCCGGGACAGGGGGCGGTGGCTACACCTTC.

Note on this clone: An end of the junction differs from the germline gene, which may be a read error. Other DNA sequences in the same sample also yield this CDR3. The rearrangement joins TRBV14 to TRBJ2-7; the match to TRBD2 covers 11 bases. CDR3 size: 16 residues. Germline CDR1 SGHDN, CDR2 FVKESK. CDR3 region: CASSQDLAGGSFKQYF. The CDR3 bases are TGCGCCAGCAGCCAAGACCTAGCGGGGGGCTCCTTCAAGCAGTACTTC.

This clone was observed a handful of times. The chain employs TRBV3-1 (or the pseudogene TRBV3-2) and TRBJ2-2; tentatively, D is TRBD2 (5 bases). The CDR3 has 13 residues. CDR1 is LGHDT and CDR2 is YNNKEL in the germline V gene (reference sequence). Deletions cut 8 bases from V and 1 base from J, with 8 bases between. The CDR3 DNA sequence: TGTGCCAGCCGGGCGGGGAACACCGGGGAGCTGTTTTTT. Translated: CASRAGNTGELFF.

The chain recombines TRBV7-8 with TRBJ1-5; 11 bases are shared with TRBD1. Trimming at V came to 3 bases and at J to 1 base, leaving 5 bases not matched to a gene. The CDR3 loop spans 17 amino acids. The germline CDR1 and CDR2 sequences are SGHVS and FQNEAQ. The CDR3 is CASSFGTGGRSNQPQHF. The CDR3 DNA sequence: TGTGCCAGCAGCTTTGGGACAGGGGGGAGGAGCAATCAGCCCCAGCATTTT.

This clone was seen once. The J gene is TRBJ1-1, the V gene TRBV5-4, with 7 bases lining up with TRBD1. This CDR3 region has 14 residues. Germline V gene sequence: CDR1 SGHNT, CDR2 YYREEE (reference sequence). CDR3 bases: TGTGCACAGGGGACAAGGGGTTCAGGCACTGAAGCTTTCTTT. This encodes CAQGTRGSGTEAFF.

The genes are TRBV28 and TRBJ2-5; 7 bases map to TRBD1. The CDR3 has 16 amino acids. V lost 5 bases, J lost 1 base, and 10 bases stayed unmatched. Germline V gives CDR1 MDHEN, CDR2 SYDVKM. CDR3 protein: CASSAPGTVSQETQYF. The CDR3 DNA is TGTGCCAGCAGTGCACCAGGGACAGTTAGCCAAGAGACCCAGTACTTC.

The V call is TRBV3-1 (or the pseudogene TRBV3-2), the J call TRBJ2-7, with 8 bases fitting TRBD2. V trimming: 1 base; J trimming: 3 bases; junction bases outside the gene matches: 8. Germline CDR1 LGHDT, CDR2 YNNKEL (reference sequence). CDR3 size: 16 residues. The CDR3 loop reads CASSQAYGLANYEQYF. For the CDR3, the DNA is TGTGCCAGCAGCCAAGCTTACGGACTAGCAAACTACGAGCAGTACTTC.

This clone was counted only a few times. The chain combines TRBV9 with TRBJ2-2; possible D gene TRBD2, 5 bases. Germline-derived CDR1 and CDR2 are SGDLS and YYNGEE. This CDR3 has 13 residues. With 4 bases removed from V and 6 bases from J, the gap between germline ends came to 10 bases. CDR3 nucleotides: TGTGCCAGCAGCACCCCCGGGGCCGGGGAGCTGTTTTTT. Its translation is CASSTPGAGELFF.

The gene calls are TRBV28 and TRBJ1-2; TRBD1 matches 8 bases. The CDR3 is 13 residues long. Germline assignment: CDR1 MDHEN and CDR2 SYDVKM. The junction had 7 bases not matched to a gene; V was cut back by 5 bases and J by 8 bases. This chain's CDR3 is CASSLGQGGGYTF. CDR3 sequence (DNA): TGTGCCAGCAGTCTAGGACAGGGAGGGGGCTACACCTTC.

The chain recombines TRBV20-1 with TRBJ1-1; D not certain. Germline V lookup: CDR1 DFQATT, CDR2 SNEGSKA (reference sequence). This CDR3 region has 13 residues. V lost 3 bases, J lost 0 bases, and 8 bases lay in between. CDR3 loop: CSASYRVNTEAFF. The CDR3 DNA is TGCAGTGCTAGTTATCGGGTGAACACTGAAGCTTTCTTT.

This chain joins TRBV20-1 and TRBJ1-1; TRBD1 might be the D (6 bases). The CDR3 is 14 amino acids. Per germline, CDR1 DFQATT and CDR2 SNEGSKA (reference sequence). The ends were cut back, 3 bases at V and 1 base at J, with 12 bases in the middle. The CDR3 bases are TGCAGTGCTAGTGGGGGGCCTACGAACACTGAAGCTTTCTTT. Encoded protein: CSASGGPTNTEAFF.

The genes are TRBV6-2 or TRBV6-3 and TRBJ2-7; D not certain. The V and J ends lost 4 bases and 0 bases respectively, with 10 bases between them. From germline, CDR1 is MNHEY and CDR2 SVGEGT. The CDR3 runs to 14 residues. The DNA for the CDR3 is TGTGCCAGCAGTTCCAGCGCCAGCTCCTACGAGCAGTACTTC. Translated, it gives CASSSSASSYEQYF.

This chain connects TRBV3-1 (or the pseudogene TRBV3-2) to TRBJ2-1; 8 bases fit TRBD2. The germline gives CDR1 LGHDT, CDR2 YNNKEL (reference sequence). This CDR3 region has 16 residues. V shed 4 bases and J 7 bases; nucleotides not matched to a gene: 12. The CDR3 sequence is CASSRAGGARGNEQFF. In DNA, the CDR3 is TGTGCCAGCAGCCGGGCGGGAGGTGCACGAGGGAATGAGCAGTTCTTC.

The chain's CDR3 is CASSAGQGVYGYTF. As DNA, the CDR3 is TGTGCCAGCAGTGCCGGACAGGGAGTATATGGCTACACCTTC. The V gene is TRBV6-2 or TRBV6-3, the J gene TRBJ1-2; 8 bases map to TRBD1. The CDR3 loop spans 14 amino acids. Trimming removed 5 bases from V and 5 bases from J; junction bases left unmatched: 7. The germline CDR1 and CDR2 sequences are MNHEY and SVGEGT.

This chain links TRBV19 with TRBJ1-5, with unresolved D. The germline V and J ends were trimmed by 10 bases and 4 bases, with 14 bases remaining between them. Germline V gives CDR1 LNHDA, CDR2 SQIVND (reference sequence). The CDR3 is made up of 13 amino acids. The DNA of the CDR3 is TGTGCCACGGCTCACCTAGGAAATCAGCCCCAGCATTTT. Amino acids: CATAHLGNQPQHF.

V usage is TRBV5-6 and J usage is TRBJ2-7; D perhaps matches TRBD2 (7 bases). The CDR3 has 14 residues. The germline V gene has CDR1 SGHDT and CDR2 YYEEEE. V lost 4 bases and J lost 4, with 15 bases in between. The DNA for the CDR3 is TGTGCCAGCAGCAGACAGGTCGGGGGGTACGAGCAGTACTTC. Protein sequence: CASSRQVGGYEQYF.

The rearrangement links TRBV2 to TRBJ2-7, with 9 bases aligning to TRBD2. Germline loops: CDR1 SNHLY, CDR2 FYNNEI. V was clipped by 3 bases and J by 0 bases; unmatched bases: 3. CDR3 length: 15 amino acids. In DNA, the CDR3 is TGTGCCAGCAGTGATCGGACTAGCGTCTCCTACGAGCAGTACTTC. Its translation: CASSDRTSVSYEQYF.

This chain uses TRBV19 with TRBJ1-1; 7 bases agree with TRBD1. Germline values: CDR1 LNHDA, CDR2 SQIVND (reference sequence). Germline trimming cut 3 bases from V and 8 bases from J; bases unmatched to any gene: 6. The CDR3 spans 13 residues. The CDR3 loop reads CASSMTGSLEAFF. The CDR3 coding sequence is TGTGCCAGTAGTATGACAGGGTCACTGGAAGCTTTCTTT.

The gene calls are TRBV7-2 and TRBJ2-1, with 8 positions matching TRBD2. Germline V gives CDR1 SGHTA, CDR2 FQGNSA. V lost 3 bases and J lost 1; bases outside the gene matches: 5. The CDR3 loop spans 16 amino acids. In DNA form, the CDR3 reads TGTGCCAGCAGCTTTTCGGCTAGCGGGTCCTACAATGAGCAGTTCTTC. Translated, it gives CASSFSASGSYNEQFF.

CDR3 protein: CASRVLNEKLFF. The CDR3 region has the DNA TGTGCCAGCCGGGTTCTTAATGAAAAACTGTTTTTT. V and J are TRBV2 and TRBJ1-4; D is unclear. Trimming pared 8 bases from V and 4 bases from J, leaving 8 bases between. The CDR3 has 12 residues. Germline V CDR1 and CDR2: SNHLY, FYNNEI. Filled out from reference TRBV2 and TRBJ1-4, the complete variable domain reads EPEVTQTPSHQVTQMGQEVILRCVPISNHLYFYWYRQILGQKVEFLVSFYNNEISEKSEIFDDQFSVERPDGSNFTLKIRSTKLEDSAMYFCASRVLNEKLFFGSGTQLSVL.